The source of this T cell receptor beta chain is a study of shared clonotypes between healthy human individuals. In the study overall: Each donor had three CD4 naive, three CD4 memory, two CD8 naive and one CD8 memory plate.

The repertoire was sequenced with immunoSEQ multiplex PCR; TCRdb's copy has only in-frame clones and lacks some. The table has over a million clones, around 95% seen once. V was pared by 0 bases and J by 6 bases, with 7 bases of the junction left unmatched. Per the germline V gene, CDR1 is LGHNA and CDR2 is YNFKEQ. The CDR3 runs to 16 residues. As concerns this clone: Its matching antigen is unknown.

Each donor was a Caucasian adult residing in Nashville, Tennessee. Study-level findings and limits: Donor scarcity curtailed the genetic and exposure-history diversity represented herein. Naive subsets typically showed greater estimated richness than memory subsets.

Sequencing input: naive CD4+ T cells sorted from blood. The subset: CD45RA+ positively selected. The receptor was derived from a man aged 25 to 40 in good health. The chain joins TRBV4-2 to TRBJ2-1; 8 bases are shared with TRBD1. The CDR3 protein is CASSQDWSGTGNEQFF. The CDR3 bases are TGTGCCAGCAGCCAAGATTGGTCGGGGACAGGCAATGAGCAGTTCTTC.